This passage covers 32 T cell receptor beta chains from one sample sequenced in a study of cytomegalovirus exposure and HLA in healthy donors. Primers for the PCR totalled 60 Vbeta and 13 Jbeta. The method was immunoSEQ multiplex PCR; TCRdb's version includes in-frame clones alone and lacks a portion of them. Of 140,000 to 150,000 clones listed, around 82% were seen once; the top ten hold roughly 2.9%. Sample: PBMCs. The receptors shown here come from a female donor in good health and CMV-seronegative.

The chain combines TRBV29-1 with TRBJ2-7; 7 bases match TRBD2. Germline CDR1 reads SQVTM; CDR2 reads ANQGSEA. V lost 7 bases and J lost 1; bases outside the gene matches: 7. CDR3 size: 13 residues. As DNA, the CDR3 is TGCAGCGCCGCCGTCGGGGGGTCCTACGAGCAGTACTTC. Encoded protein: CSAAVGGSYEQYF.

The CDR3 DNA is TGTGCCAGCAGCGGGACTGTTTGGAGCTACACCTTC. Translating gives CASSGTVWSYTF. This chain links TRBV7-2 with TRBJ1-2; TRBD1 might be the D (5 bases). Germline values: CDR1 SGHTA, CDR2 FQGNSA. Trimming removed 5 bases at V and 9 bases at J, with 13 bases between. The CDR3 sequence is 12 residues long. Full variable domain (remainder filled in from reference TRBV7-2 and TRBJ1-2): GAGVSQSPSNKVTEKGKDVELRCDPISGHTALYWYRQSLGQGLEFLIYFQGNSAPDKSGLPSDRFSAERTGGSVSTLTIQRTQQEDSAVYLCASSGTVWSYTFGSGTRLTVV.

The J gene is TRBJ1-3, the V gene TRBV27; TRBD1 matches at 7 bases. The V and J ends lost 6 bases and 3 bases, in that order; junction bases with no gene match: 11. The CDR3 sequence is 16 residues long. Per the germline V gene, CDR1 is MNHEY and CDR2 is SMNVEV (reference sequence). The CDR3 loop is CASRKEGARFGNTIYF. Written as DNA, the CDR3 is TGTGCCAGCAGAAAGGAGGGGGCTCGGTTTGGAAACACCATATATTTT.

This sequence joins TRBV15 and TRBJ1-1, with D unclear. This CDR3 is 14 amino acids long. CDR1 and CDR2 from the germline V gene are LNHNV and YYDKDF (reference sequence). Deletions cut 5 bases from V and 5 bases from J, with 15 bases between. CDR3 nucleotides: TGTGCCACCAGCCGCGGACTCTCGGGGACTGAAGCTTTCTTT. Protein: CATSRGLSGTEAFF.

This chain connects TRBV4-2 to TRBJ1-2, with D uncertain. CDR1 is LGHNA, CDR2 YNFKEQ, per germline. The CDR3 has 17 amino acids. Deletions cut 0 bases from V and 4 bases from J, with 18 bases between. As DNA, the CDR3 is TGTGCCAGCAGCCAAGACTCGGCAGGTCCCCCCTCCTATGGCTACACCTTC. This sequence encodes CASSQDSAGPPSYGYTF.

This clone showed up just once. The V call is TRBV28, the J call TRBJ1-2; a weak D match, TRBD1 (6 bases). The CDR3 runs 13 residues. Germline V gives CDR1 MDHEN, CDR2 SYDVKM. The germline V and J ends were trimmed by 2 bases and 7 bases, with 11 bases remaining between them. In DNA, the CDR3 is TGTGCCAGCAGTTTAGATACAGGGACTGGCTACACCTTC. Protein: CASSLDTGTGYTF.

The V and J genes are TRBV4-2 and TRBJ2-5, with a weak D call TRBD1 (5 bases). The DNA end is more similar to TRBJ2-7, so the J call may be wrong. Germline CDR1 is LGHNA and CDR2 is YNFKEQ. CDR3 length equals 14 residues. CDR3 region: CASSQGYRTYEQYF. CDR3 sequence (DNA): TGTGCCAGCAGCCAAGGCTACAGGACCTACGAGCAGTACTTC.

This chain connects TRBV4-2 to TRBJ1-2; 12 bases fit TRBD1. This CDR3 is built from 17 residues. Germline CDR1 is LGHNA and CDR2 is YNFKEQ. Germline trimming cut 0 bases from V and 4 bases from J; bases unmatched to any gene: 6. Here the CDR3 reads CASSQDGTGGTGYGYTF. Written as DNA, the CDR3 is TGTGCCAGCAGCCAAGACGGGACAGGGGGCACTGGCTATGGCTACACCTTC.

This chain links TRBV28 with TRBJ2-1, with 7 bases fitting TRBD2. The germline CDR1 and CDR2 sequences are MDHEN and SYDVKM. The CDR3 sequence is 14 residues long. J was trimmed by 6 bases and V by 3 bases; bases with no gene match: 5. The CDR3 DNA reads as TGTGCCAGCAGTTTGGGAGGGGTGGTCAATGAGCAGTTCTTC. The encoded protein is CASSLGGVVNEQFF. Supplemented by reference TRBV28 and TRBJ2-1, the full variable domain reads DVKVTQSSRYLVKRTGEKVFLECVQDMDHENMFWYRQDPGLGLRLIYFSYDVKMKEKGDIPEGYSVSREKKERFSLILESASTNQTSMYLCASSLGGVVNEQFFGPGTRLTVL.

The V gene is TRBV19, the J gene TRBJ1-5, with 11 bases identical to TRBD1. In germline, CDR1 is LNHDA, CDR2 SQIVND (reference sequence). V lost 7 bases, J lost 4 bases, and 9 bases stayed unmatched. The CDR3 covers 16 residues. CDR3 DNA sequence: TGTGCCAGTACCCCTGGGACAGGGGGAGAAAATCAGCCCCAGCATTTT. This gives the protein CASTPGTGGENQPQHF.

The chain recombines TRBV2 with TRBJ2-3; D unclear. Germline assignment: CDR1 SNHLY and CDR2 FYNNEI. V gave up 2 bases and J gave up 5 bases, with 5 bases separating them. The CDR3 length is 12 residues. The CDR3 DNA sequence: TGTGCCAGCAGTGAACCAGGAGATACGCAGTATTTT. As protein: CASSEPGDTQYF.

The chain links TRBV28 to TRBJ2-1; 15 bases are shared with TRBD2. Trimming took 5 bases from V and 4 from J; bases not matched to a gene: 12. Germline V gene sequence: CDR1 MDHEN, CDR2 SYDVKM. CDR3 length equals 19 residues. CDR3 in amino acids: CASSGGGLAGGSLYNEQFF. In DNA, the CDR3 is TGTGCCAGCAGTGGTGGGGGACTAGCGGGAGGATCACTATACAATGAGCAGTTCTTC.

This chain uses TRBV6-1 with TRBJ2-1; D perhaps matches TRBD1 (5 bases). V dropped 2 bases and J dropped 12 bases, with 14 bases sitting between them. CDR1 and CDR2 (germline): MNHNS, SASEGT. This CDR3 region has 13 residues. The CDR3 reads CASSEYWQGGQFF. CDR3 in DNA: TGTGCCAGCAGTGAATACTGGCAGGGTGGGCAGTTCTTC.

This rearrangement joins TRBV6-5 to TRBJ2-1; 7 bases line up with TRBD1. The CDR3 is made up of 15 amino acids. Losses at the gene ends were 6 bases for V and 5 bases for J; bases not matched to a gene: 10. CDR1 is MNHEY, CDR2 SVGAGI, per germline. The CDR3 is CASRNPGGWDNEQFF. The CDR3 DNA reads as TGTGCCAGCAGGAACCCAGGGGGTTGGGACAATGAGCAGTTCTTC.

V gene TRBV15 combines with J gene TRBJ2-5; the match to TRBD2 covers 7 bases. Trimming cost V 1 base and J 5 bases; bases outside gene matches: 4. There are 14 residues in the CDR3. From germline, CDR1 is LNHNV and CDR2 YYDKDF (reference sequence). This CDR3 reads CATSRGGSGETQYF. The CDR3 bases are TGTGCCACCAGCAGAGGTGGTAGCGGGGAGACCCAGTACTTC.

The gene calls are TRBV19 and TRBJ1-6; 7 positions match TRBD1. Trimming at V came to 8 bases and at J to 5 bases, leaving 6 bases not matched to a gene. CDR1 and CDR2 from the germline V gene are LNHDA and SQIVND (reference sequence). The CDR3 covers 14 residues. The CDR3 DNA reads TGTGCCAGTGCCCGACAGGGCAATAATTCACCCCTCCACTTT. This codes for CASARQGNNSPLHF. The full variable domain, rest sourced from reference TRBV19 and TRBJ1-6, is DGGITQSPKYLFRKEGQNVTLSCEQNLNHDAMYWYRQDPGQGLRLIYYSQIVNDFQKGDIAEGYSVSREKKESFPLTVTSAQKNPTAFYLCASARQGNNSPLHFGNGTRLTVT.

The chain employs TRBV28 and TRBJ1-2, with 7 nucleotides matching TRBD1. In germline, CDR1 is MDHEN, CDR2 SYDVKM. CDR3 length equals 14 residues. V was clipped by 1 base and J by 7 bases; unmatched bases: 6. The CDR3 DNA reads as TGTGCCAGCAGTTTATCAGGGGGTCGTGTTGGCTACACCTTC. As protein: CASSLSGGRVGYTF.

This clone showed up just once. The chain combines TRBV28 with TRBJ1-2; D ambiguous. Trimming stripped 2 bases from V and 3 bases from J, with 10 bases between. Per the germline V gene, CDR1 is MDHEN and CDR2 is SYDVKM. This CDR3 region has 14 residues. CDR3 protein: CASSLTRRDYGYTF. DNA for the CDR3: TGTGCCAGCAGTTTAACCCGACGGGACTATGGCTACACCTTC.

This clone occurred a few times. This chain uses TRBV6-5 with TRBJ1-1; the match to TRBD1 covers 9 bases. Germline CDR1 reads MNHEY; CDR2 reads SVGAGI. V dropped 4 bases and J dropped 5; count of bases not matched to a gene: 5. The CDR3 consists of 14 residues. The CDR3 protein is CASSWTGDYTEAFF. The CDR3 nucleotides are TGTGCCAGCAGTTGGACAGGGGATTATACTGAAGCTTTCTTT.

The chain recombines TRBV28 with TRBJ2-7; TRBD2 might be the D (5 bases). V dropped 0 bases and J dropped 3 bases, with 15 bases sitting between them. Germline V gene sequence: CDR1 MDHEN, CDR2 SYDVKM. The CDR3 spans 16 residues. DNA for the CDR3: TGTGCCAGCAGTTTATGGGGGAGAAGGACCTACTACGAGCAGTACTTC. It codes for CASSLWGRRTYYEQYF.

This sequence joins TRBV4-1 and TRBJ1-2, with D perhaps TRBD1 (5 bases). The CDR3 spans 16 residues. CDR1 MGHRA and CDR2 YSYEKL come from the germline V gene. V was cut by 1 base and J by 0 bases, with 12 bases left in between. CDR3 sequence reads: CASSQAQGSANYGYTF. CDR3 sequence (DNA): TGCGCCAGCAGCCAAGCCCAGGGCTCCGCTAACTATGGCTACACCTTC.

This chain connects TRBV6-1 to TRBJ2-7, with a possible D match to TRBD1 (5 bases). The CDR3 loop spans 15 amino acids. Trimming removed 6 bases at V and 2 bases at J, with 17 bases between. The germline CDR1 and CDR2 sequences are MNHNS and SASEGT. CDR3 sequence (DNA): TGTGCCAGCAGAGACAGCTACAAGGCCCCCTACGAGCAGTACTTC. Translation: CASRDSYKAPYEQYF.

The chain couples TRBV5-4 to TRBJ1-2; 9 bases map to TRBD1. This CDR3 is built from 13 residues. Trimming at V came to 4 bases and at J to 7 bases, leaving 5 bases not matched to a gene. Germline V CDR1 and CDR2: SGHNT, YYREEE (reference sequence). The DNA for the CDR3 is TGTGCCAGCAGCCTACAGGGGGCGCGTGGCTACACCTTC. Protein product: CASSLQGARGYTF.

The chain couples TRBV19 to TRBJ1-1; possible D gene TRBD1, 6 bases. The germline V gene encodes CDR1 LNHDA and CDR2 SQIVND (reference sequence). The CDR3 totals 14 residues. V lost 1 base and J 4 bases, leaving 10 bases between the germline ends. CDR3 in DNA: TGTGCCAGTAGTATAGGCAGGGGAGTCACTGAAGCTTTCTTT. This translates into CASSIGRGVTEAFF.

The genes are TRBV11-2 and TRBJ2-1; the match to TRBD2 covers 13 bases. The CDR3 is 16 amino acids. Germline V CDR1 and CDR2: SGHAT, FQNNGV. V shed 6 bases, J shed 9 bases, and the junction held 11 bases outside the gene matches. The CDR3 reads CASSYARTSGRVEQFF. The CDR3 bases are TGTGCCAGCAGTTATGCTAGGACTAGCGGGAGAGTTGAGCAGTTCTTC.

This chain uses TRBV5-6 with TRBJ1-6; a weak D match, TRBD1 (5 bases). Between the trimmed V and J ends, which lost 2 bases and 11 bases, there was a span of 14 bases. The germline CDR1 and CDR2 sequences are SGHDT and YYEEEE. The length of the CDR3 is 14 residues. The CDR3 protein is CASSFGDIGAPLHF. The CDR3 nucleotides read TGTGCCAGCAGCTTCGGCGACATAGGGGCACCCCTCCACTTT.

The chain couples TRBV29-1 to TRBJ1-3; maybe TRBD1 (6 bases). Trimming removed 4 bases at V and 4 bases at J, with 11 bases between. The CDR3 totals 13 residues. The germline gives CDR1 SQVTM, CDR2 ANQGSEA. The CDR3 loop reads CSVGGGDGNTIYF. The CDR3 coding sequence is TGCAGCGTTGGGGGGGGCGACGGAAACACCATATATTTT.

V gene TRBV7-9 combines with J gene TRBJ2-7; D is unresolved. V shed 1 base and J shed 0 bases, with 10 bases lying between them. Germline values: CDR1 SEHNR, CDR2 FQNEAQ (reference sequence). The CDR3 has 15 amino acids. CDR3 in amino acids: CASSLVVRSSYEQYF. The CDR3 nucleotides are TGTGCCAGCAGCTTAGTCGTAAGGAGCTCCTACGAGCAGTACTTC.

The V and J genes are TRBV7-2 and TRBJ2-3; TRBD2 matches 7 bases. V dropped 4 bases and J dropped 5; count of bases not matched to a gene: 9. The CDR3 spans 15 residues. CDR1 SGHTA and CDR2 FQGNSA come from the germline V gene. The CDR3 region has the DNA TGTGCCAGCAGCTCGAGAGGCGGGGGAAGAGATACGCAGTATTTT. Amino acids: CASSSRGGGRDTQYF.

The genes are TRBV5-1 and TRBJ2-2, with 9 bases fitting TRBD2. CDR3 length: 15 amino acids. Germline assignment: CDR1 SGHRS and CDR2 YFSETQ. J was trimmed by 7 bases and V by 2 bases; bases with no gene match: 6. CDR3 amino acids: CASSFDPAGGGELFF. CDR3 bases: TGCGCCAGCAGCTTCGACCCAGCGGGGGGCGGGGAGCTGTTTTTT. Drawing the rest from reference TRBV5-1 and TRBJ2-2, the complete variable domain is KAGVTQTPRYLIKTRGQQVTLSCSPISGHRSVSWYQQTPGQGLQFLFEYFSETQRNKGNFPGRFSGRQFSNSRSEMNVSTLELGDSALYLCASSFDPAGGGELFFGEGSRLTVL.

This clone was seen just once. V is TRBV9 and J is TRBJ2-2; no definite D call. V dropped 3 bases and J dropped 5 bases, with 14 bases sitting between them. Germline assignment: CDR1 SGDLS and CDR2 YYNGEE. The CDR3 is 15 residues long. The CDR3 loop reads CASSGALRRTGELFF. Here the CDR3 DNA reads TGTGCCAGCAGCGGGGCGCTCCGAAGAACCGGGGAGCTGTTTTTT. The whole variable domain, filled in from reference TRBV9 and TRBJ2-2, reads DSGVTQTPKHLITATGQRVTLRCSPRSGDLSVYWYQQSLDQGLQFLIQYYNGEERAKGNILERFSAQQFPDLHSELNLSSLELGDSALYFCASSGALRRTGELFFGEGSRLTVL.

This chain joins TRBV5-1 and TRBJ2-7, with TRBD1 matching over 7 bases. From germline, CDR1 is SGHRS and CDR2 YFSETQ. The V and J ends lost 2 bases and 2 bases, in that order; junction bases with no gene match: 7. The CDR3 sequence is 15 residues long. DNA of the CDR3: TGCGCCAGCAGCTTAGACGGGACAGTAGCCTACGAGCAGTACTTC. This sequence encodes CASSLDGTVAYEQYF.